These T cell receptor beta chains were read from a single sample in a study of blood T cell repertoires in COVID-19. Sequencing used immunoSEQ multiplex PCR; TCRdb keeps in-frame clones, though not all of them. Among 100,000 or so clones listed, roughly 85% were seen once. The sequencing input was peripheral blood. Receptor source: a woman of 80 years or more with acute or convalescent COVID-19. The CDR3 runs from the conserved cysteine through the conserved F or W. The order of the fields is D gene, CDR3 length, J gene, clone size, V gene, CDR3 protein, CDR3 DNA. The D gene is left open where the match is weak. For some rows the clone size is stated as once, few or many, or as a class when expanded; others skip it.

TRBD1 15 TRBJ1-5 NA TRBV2 CASSGQGGGDQPQHF TGTGCCAGCAGTGGACAGGGAGGAGGAGATCAGCCCCAGCATTTT
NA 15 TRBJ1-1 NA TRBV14 CASSQDRGRYTEAFF TGTGCCAGCAGCCAAGACCGGGGGAGATACACTGAAGCTTTCTTT
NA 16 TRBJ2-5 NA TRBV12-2 CASRDQGARLQETQYF TGTGCAAGTCGCGATCAGGGGGCTCGCCTCCAAGAGACCCAGTACTTC
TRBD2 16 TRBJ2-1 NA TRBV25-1 CASSDTGTSSYNEQFF TGTGCCAGCAGTGATACCGGGACTAGCTCGTACAATGAGCAGTTCTTC
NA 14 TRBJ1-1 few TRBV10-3 CAISKTELNTEAFF TGTGCCATCAGCAAGACAGAGTTGAACACTGAAGCTTTCTTT
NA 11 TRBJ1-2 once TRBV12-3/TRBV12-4 CASSRGSGYTF TGTGCCAGCAGCCGGGGATCGGGCTACACCTTC
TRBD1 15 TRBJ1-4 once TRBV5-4 CASSFPGTANEKLFF TGTGCCAGCAGCTTCCCCGGGACAGCGAATGAAAAACTGTTTTTT
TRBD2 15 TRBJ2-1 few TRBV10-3 CAISPTSGRSGEQFF TGTGCCATCAGTCCGACTAGCGGGAGGAGTGGGGAGCAGTTCTTC
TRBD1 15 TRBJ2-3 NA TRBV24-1 CATSGPGQGGDTQYF TGTGCCACCAGTGGTCCGGGACAGGGGGGAGATACGCAGTATTTT
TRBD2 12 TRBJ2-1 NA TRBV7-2 CASSLVSGILFF TGTGCCAGCAGCTTAGTTAGCGGGATACTGTTCTTC
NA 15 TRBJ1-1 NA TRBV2 CASSVMEVVNTEAFF TGTGCCAGCAGTGTCATGGAGGTAGTGAACACTGAAGCTTTCTTT
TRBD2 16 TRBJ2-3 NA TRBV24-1 CATSPGLAGGIDTQYF TGTGCCACCAGCCCGGGACTAGCGGGAGGGATTGATACGCAGTATTTT
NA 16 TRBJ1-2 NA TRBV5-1 CASSLGGFRPLGGYTF TGCGCCAGCAGCTTGGGAGGGTTTCGGCCTCTGGGCGGCTACACCTTC
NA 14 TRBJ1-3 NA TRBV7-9 CASRAGISGNTIYF TGTGCCAGCAGGGCAGGGATCTCTGGAAACACCATATATTTT
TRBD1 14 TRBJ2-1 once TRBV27 CASSFAGTGDEQFF TGTGCCAGCAGTTTCGCCGGGACAGGGGATGAGCAGTTCTTC
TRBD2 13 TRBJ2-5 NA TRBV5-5 CASSRVAGETQYF TGTGCCAGCAGCCGCGTAGCGGGAGAGACCCAGTACTTC
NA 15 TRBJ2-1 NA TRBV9 CASSVGYRVYNEQFF TGTGCCAGCAGCGTAGGCTACAGGGTCTACAATGAGCAGTTCTTC
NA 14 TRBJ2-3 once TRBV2 CASISGQRTDTQYF TGTGCCAGCATATCTGGCCAACGCACAGATACGCAGTATTTT
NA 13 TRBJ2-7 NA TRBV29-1 CSVAARGSYEQYF TGCAGCGTTGCGGCCAGGGGATCATACGAGCAGTACTTC
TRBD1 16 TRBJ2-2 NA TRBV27 CASIPGQGRGTGELFF TGTGCCAGCATTCCGGGACAGGGCCGAGGTACCGGGGAGCTGTTTTTT